The 11 T cell receptor beta chains below were found in one sample sequenced in a study of blood T cell repertoires in COVID-19. The table came from immunoSEQ multiplex PCR; TCRdb's copy has only in-frame clones and leaves some out. The sample has more than 85,000 clones, 70% to 85% seen once. Sequenced material: peripheral blood. All receptors come from a woman between 45 and 65 years old with acute or convalescent COVID-19.

The CDR3 region has the DNA TGTGCCAGCAGTGAAGGAGGGCACGAGCAGTACTTC. Its translation is CASSEGGHEQYF. The genes are TRBV25-1 and TRBJ2-7; D perhaps matches TRBD2 (6 bases). The CDR3 runs to 12 residues. V lost 2 bases and J lost 5, with 7 bases in between. From germline, CDR1 is MGHDK and CDR2 SYGVNS.

V is TRBV28 and J is TRBJ1-1, with 7 bases identical to TRBD1. Germline V lookup: CDR1 MDHEN, CDR2 SYDVKM. V lost 7 bases, J lost 11 bases, and 13 bases stayed unmatched. The CDR3 totals 13 residues. CDR3 loop: CASTLGGLPMAFF. In nucleotides, the CDR3 is TGTGCCAGCACTCTAGGGGGCCTTCCTATGGCTTTCTTT.

The V call is TRBV4-2, the J call TRBJ2-3; TRBD1 matches 9 bases. In germline, CDR1 is LGHNA, CDR2 YNFKEQ. This CDR3 is 16 amino acids long. Trimming cost V 4 bases and J 3 bases; bases outside gene matches: 8. The CDR3 sequence is CASSPEGGQGTDTQYF. CDR3 sequence (DNA): TGTGCCAGCAGCCCAGAAGGGGGACAGGGTACAGATACGCAGTATTTT.

The chain links TRBV6-4 to TRBJ2-2; 10 bases line up with TRBD2. Germline V CDR1 and CDR2: MRHNA, SNTAGT. This CDR3 spans 16 amino acids. After removal of 6 bases from V and 1 base from J, the junction contained 5 bases not matched to a gene. Written as DNA, the CDR3 is TGTGCCAGCAGCGTCCTAGCGGGGGTGAACACCGGGGAGCTGTTTTTT. Translated, it gives CASSVLAGVNTGELFF.

This clone was detected a few times. V gene TRBV30 combines with J gene TRBJ1-1, with D perhaps TRBD1 (5 bases). CDR3 length: 14 amino acids. Germline loops: CDR1 GTSNPN, CDR2 SVGIG (reference sequence). V was trimmed by 2 bases and J by 5 bases, leaving 15 bases between them. In DNA form, the CDR3 reads TGTGCCTGGAGTTGGTCAGGGAGGAGGACTGAAGCTTTCTTT. Protein: CAWSWSGRRTEAFF.

CDR3 sequence reads: CASSRRLADEQFF. In DNA, the CDR3 is TGTGCCAGTAGTCGGCGACTAGCCGATGAGCAGTTCTTC. The chain is built from TRBV19 and TRBJ2-1; TRBD2 agrees at 7 bases. V gave up 5 bases and J gave up 8 bases; unmatched junction bases: 6. This CDR3 has 13 residues. Germline values: CDR1 LNHDA, CDR2 SQIVND (reference sequence).

This rearrangement joins TRBV12-3 or TRBV12-4 to TRBJ2-2, with a weak D call TRBD1 (6 bases). The length of the CDR3 is 13 residues. V gave up 6 bases and J gave up 7 bases, with 12 bases separating them. The CDR3 DNA sequence: TGTGCCAGCAGGTATACAGGGATCGGGGAGCTGTTTTTT. Translated, it gives CASRYTGIGELFF.

This clone was detected once. The chain links TRBV12-3 or TRBV12-4 to TRBJ1-1; the D gene is possibly TRBD1 (5 bases). The CDR3 totals 12 residues. Trimming shortened V by 2 bases and J by 10 bases, and 11 bases separated the two germline ends. The CDR3 DNA reads as TGTGCCAGCAGTTTAAGTAGGGGCCCAGCTTTCTTT. It is translated as CASSLSRGPAFF.

The V and J genes are TRBV3-1 (or the pseudogene TRBV3-2) and TRBJ1-2; the D is unclear. This CDR3 is 14 amino acids long. Germline V gene sequence: CDR1 LGHDT, CDR2 YNNKEL (reference sequence). V shed 4 bases and J shed 4 bases, with 13 bases lying between them. CDR3 bases: TGTGCCAGCAGCCCAACAGTCCTTACCTATGGCTACACCTTC. Protein: CASSPTVLTYGYTF.

About this clone: The junction departs from germline at one end; a sequencing error may be responsible. V and J are TRBV27 and TRBJ2-6; a possible D gene is TRBD1 (5 bases). In germline, CDR1 is MNHEY, CDR2 SMNVEV (reference sequence). The CDR3 consists of 15 residues. For the CDR3, the DNA is TGTGCCAGCAGTCTCTCAAGCTCTGGGGCCAACGTTCTGACTTTC. It specifies CASSLSSSGANVLTF.

Points on this clone: This same CDR3 is encoded by further DNA sequences in the sample. The rearrangement joins TRBV12-3 or TRBV12-4 to TRBJ1-1; 12 bases match TRBD1. Losses at the gene ends were 3 bases for V and 8 bases for J; bases not matched to a gene: 1. This CDR3 is built from 13 residues. The CDR3, as DNA: TGTGCCAGCAGTTTGGGACAGGGGGCGGAAGCTTTCTTT. It yields the protein CASSLGQGAEAFF.